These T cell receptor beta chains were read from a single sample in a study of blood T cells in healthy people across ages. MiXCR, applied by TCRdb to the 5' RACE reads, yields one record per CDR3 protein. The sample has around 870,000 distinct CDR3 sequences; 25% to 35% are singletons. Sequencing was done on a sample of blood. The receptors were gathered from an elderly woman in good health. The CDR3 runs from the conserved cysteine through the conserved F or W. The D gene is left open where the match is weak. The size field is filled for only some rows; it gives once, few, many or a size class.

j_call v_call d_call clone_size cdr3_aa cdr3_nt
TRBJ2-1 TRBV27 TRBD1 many CASTVALTGTGGFEQFF TGTGCCAGCACTGTCGCCCTAACCGGGACAGGGGGCTTTGAGCAGTTCTTC
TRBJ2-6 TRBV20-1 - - CSASPQRSSGANVLTF TGCAGTGCTAGCCCCCAAAGGAGCTCTGGGGCCAACGTCCTGACTTTC
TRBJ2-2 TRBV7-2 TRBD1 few CASSLVATGSTGELFF TGTGCCAGCAGCTTAGTGGCGACAGGGAGCACCGGGGAGCTGTTTTTT
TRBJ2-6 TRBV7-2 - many CASTSEPGTGANVLTF TGTGCCAGCACCTCTGAGCCAGGAACTGGGGCCAACGTCCTGACTTTC
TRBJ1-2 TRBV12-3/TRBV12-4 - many CASSLGESYTF TGTGCCAGCAGCCTGGGGGAAAGCTACACCTTC
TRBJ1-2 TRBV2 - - CASSEGQLNYGDTF TGTGCCAGCAGTGAAGGGCAGCTAAACTATGGCGACACCTTC
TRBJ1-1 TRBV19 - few CASNPEGGTNTEAFF TGTGCCAGTAACCCAGAGGGGGGCACGAACACTGAAGCTTTCTTT
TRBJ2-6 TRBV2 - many CASSEAGRTGANVLTF TGTGCCAGCAGTGAGGCAGGCCGTACTGGGGCCAACGTCCTGACTTTC
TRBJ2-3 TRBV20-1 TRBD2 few CSASYQRGSGTDTQYF TGCAGTGCTTCTTACCAGCGGGGGAGTGGCACAGATACGCAGTATTTT
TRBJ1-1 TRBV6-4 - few CASRGRAGRGTEAFF TGTGCCAGCAGGGGAAGGGCAGGGAGGGGAACTGAAGCTTTCTTT
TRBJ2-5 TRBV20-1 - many CSAREGGGGETQYF TGCAGTGCTAGAGAAGGAGGGGGCGGGGAGACCCAGTACTTC
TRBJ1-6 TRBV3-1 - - CASSRGQTLSYNSPLHF TGTGCCAGCAGCCGCGGACAGACCCTTTCCTATAATTCACCCCTCCACTTT
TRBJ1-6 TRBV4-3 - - CASSQAGGNSPRHF TGCGCCAGCAGCCAAGCGGGGGGAAATTCACCCCGCCACTTT
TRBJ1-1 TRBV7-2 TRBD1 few CASSLAGQGQAEAFF TGTGCCAGCAGCTTAGCGGGACAGGGTCAGGCTGAAGCTTTCTTT
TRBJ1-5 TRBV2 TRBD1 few CASSGGQGNQPQHF TGTGCCAGCAGTGGGGGACAGGGGAATCAGCCCCAGCATTTT
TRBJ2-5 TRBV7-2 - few CASSLGGGRGGRDEQYF TGTGCCAGCAGCTTAGGAGGTGGAAGGGGGGGCCGCGATGAGCAGTACTTC
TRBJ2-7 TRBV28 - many CASSRTQTYEQYF TGTGCCAGCAGTCGGACACAGACCTACGAGCAGTACTTC
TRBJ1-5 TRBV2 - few CASRERFGNQPQHF TGTGCCAGCAGGGAGCGTTTCGGCAATCAGCCCCAGCATTTT
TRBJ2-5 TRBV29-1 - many CSAGQLQETQYF TGCAGCGCCGGACAGCTCCAAGAGACCCAGTACTTC